Each of the 3 T cell receptor beta chains below was sequenced from the same sample in a study of T cell clonality in common variable immunodeficiency. Only in-frame clones appear in the TCRdb table, and some are missing; sequencing was by immunoSEQ multiplex PCR. The listing records about 15,000 clones. General study results and limits: Reportedly, TCR beta sequences from common variable immunodeficiency showed fewer deletions and N-nucleotide insertions.

These receptors' targets are unknown. Sequenced material: peripheral blood mononuclear cells. Receptors were obtained from a human donor with common variable immunodeficiency.

In regard to this clone: The observed sequence ends 3 residues before the CDR3 terminus, with the missing tail filled in from the germline J gene. The chain combines TRBV20-1 with TRBJ1-1, with a possible D match to TRBD1 (5 bases). The CDR3 extends over 12 amino acids. Looked up from germline, CDR1 is DFQATT and CDR2 is SNEGSKA (reference sequence). The CDR3 DNA, read in part, is TGCAGTGCTACGAACGATCAGGGTGTA. Translated: CSATNDQGV. The full CDR3 reads CSATNDQGVAFF.

Remarks on this clone: The observed sequence ends 3 residues before the CDR3 terminus, with the missing tail filled in from the germline J gene. V is TRBV2 and J is TRBJ2-3, with 8 bases fitting TRBD2. The CDR3 runs to 14 residues. CDR1 is SNHLY and CDR2 is FYNNEI in the germline V gene. The trim removed 7 bases at V and 5 bases at J, leaving 8 bases unmatched. The DNA read from the CDR3 is TGTGCCAGCAACCCAGCGGGAGCGAAAGATACG. This translates into CASNPAGAKDT. The full CDR3 is CASNPAGAKDTQYF.

As for this clone: Read data end 3 residues before the CDR3 end; the end is taken from the germline J gene. The chain has TRBV13 and TRBJ2-7, with TRBD1 matching over 11 bases. The V gene end was trimmed by 5 bases and the J gene end by 5 bases; junction bases not matched to a gene: 5. Germline loops: CDR1 PRHDT, CDR2 FYEKMQ (reference sequence). This CDR3 comprises 14 residues. The sequenced part of the CDR3 DNA is TGTGCCAGCAGCCATGGGACAGGGGGAGACGAG. Residues: CASSHGTGGDE. In full, the CDR3 reads CASSHGTGGDEQYF.